This T cell receptor beta chain was sequenced during a study of CD8+ T cells in alopecia areata. The treatment here: oral pan-JAK inhibitor, 5-10 mg twice daily. The researchers isolated CD4+ and CD8+ T cells from PBMCs by sorting. In each case, RNA was isolated and then reverse transcribed into cDNA as the sequencing template. Profiling relied on immunoSEQ multiplex PCR, and the TCRdb table lists in-frame clones only, not all of them. The table records tens of thousands of clones, about 43% of them present only once. Germline values: CDR1 PRHDT, CDR2 FYEKMQ (reference sequence). The V segment lost 4 bases and the J segment 5 bases; nucleotides outside the gene matches: 17. This CDR3 region has 19 residues. This clone was counted only a few times.

Sequencing was performed on CD8+ T cells sorted from blood, taken at roughly week 38, from a patient treated with tofacitinib. This chain connects TRBV13 to TRBJ2-5; TRBD2 agrees at 12 bases. The source of this sequence is a human donor with alopecia areata. CDR3 residues: CASSSPFDLAGGPGETQYF. CDR3 bases: TGTGCCAGCAGCTCCCCATTTGATCTAGCGGGAGGGCCGGGTGAGACCCAGTACTTC. Filled out from reference TRBV13 and TRBJ2-5, the complete variable domain reads AAGVIQSPRHLIKEKRETATLKCYPIPRHDTVYWYQQGPGQDPQFLISFYEKMQSDKGSIPDRFSAQQFSDYHSELNMSSLELGDSALYFCASSSPFDLAGGPGETQYFGPGTRLLVL.